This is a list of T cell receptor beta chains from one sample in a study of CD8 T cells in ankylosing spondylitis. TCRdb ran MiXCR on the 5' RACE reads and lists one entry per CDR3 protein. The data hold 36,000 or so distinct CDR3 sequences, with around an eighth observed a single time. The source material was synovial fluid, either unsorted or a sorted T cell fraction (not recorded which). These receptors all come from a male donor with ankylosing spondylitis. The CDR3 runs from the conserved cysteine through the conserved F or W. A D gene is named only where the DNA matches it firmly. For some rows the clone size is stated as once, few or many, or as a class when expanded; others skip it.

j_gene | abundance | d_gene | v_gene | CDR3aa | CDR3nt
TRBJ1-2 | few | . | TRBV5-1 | CASSSRLNYGYTF | TGCGCCAGCAGCTCGCGACTGAACTATGGCTACACCTTC
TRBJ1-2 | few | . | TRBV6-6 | CASSYPSHYGYTF | TGTGCCAGCAGTTACCCAAGCCACTATGGCTACACCTTC
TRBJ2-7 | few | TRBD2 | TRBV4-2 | CASSQEGTTHYEQYF | TGTGCCAGCAGCCAAGAGGGGACTACCCACTACGAGCAGTACTTC
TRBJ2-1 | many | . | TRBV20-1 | CSARAVRYNEQFF | TGCAGTGCTAGAGCAGTTAGGTACAATGAGCAGTTCTTC
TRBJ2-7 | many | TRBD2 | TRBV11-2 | CASSFLSGGPRDEQYF | TGTGCCAGCAGCTTTCTTAGCGGGGGGCCTCGTGACGAGCAGTACTTC
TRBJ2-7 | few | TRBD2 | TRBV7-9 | CASGGGEQYF | TGTGCCAGCGGGGGGGGCGAGCAGTACTTC
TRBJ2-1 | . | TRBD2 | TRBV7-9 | CASSGDSGLAYNEQFF | TGTGCCAGCAGCGGAGATAGCGGGCTCGCCTACAATGAGCAGTTCTTC
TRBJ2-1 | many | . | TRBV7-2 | CASTFWTGDEQFF | TGTGCCAGCACTTTTTGGACGGGAGATGAGCAGTTCTTC
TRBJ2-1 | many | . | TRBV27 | CASSPGTVYNEQFF | TGTGCCAGCAGTCCCGGGACGGTTTACAATGAGCAGTTCTTC
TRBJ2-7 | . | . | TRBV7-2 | CASSPGASSYEQYF | TGTGCCAGCAGCCCTGGTGCGAGCTCCTACGAGCAGTACTTC
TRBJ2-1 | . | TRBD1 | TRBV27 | CASGYRGQDEQFF | TGTGCCAGTGGATACAGGGGGCAGGATGAGCAGTTCTTC
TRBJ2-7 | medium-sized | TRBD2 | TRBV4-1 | CASSQGGLAGTYEQYF | TGCGCCAGCAGCCAAGGGGGACTAGCGGGAACCTACGAGCAGTACTTC
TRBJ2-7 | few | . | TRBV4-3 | CASSSYGGAYEQYF | TGCGCCAGCAGCTCTTATGGGGGGGCTTACGAGCAGTACTTC
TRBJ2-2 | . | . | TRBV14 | CASAVSSGGELFF | TGTGCCAGCGCTGTTTCGTCGGGCGGGGAGCTGTTTTTT
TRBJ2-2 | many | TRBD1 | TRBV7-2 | CASRPQNTGGHGELFF | TGTGCCAGCAGGCCGCAAAATACAGGGGGCCACGGGGAGCTGTTTTTT
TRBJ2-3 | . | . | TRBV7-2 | CASSPNRQATQYF | TGTGCCAGCAGCCCCAATCGACAGGCTACGCAGTATTTT
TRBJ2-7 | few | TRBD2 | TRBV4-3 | CASSQSTGTTYEQYF | TGCGCCAGCAGCCAGTCTACCGGGACTACCTACGAGCAGTACTTC
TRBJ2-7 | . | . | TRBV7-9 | CASSRMGYEQYF | TGTGCCAGCAGCCGTATGGGGTACGAGCAGTACTTC
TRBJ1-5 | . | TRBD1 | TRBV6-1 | CASGTGRVNQPQHF | TGTGCCAGCGGGACAGGGAGGGTCAATCAGCCCCAGCATTTT
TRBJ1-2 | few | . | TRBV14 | CASSQVGVYGYTF | TGTGCCAGCAGCCAAGTGGGGGTCTATGGCTACACCTTC
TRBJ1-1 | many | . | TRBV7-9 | CASSFSQGMNTEAFF | TGTGCCAGCAGCTTCTCCCAGGGGATGAACACTGAAGCTTTCTTT
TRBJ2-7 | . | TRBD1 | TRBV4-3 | CASSQDLKDRVDEQYF | TGCGCCAGCAGCCAAGATCTAAAGGACAGGGTCGACGAGCAGTACTTC
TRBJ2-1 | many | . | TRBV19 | CASSREGEVNEQFF | TGTGCCAGTAGTAGGGAGGGGGAGGTAAATGAGCAGTTCTTC
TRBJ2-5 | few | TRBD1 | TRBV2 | CASSEPGTGGQETQYF | TGTGCCAGCAGTGAACCCGGGACAGGGGGTCAAGAGACCCAGTACTTC
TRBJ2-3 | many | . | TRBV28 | CASILTGITDTQYF | TGTGCCAGCATCCTAACGGGGATCACAGATACGCAGTATTTT
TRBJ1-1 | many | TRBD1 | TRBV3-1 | CASCQSGTGSMNTEAFF | TGTGCCTCCTGCCAATCCGGGACAGGGAGCATGAACACTGAAGCTTTCTTT
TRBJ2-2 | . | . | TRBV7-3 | CASSRGVAGELFF | TGTGCCAGCAGCCGAGGGGTCGCTGGGGAGCTGTTTTTT
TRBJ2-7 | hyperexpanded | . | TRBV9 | CASSVGTEQYF | TGTGCCAGCAGCGTGGGAACCGAGCAGTACTTC
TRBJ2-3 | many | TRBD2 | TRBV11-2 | CASSFPSTSGPQPRSKDTQYF | TGTGCCAGCAGCTTCCCCTCGACTAGCGGGCCCCAACCACGAAGCAAGGATACGCAGTATTTT
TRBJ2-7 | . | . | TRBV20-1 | CSALPRTERLSHSYEQYF | TGCAGTGCTCTTCCCAGGACAGAGCGACTATCCCACTCCTACGAGCAGTACTTC
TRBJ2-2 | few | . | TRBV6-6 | CASSATGELFF | TGTGCCAGCTCGGCCACCGGGGAGCTGTTTTTT
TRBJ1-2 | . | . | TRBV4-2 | CASSQNPSRYDPGGYTF | TGTGCCAGCAGCCAAAATCCCTCTCGGTACGACCCGGGGGGCTACACCTTC
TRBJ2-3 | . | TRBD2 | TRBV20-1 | CSARLAGGWADTQYF | TGCAGTGCTAGGCTAGCGGGAGGGTGGGCAGATACGCAGTATTTT
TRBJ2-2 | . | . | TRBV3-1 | CACSRTFPNTGELFF | TGTGCCTGCTCCCGGACCTTTCCGAACACCGGGGAGCTGTTTTTT
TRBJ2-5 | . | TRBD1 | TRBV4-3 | CASSQGTGAQETQYF | TGCGCCAGCAGCCAAGGGACAGGGGCGCAAGAGACCCAGTACTTC
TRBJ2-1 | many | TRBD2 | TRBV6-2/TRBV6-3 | CASSLAGEYNEQFF | TGTGCCAGCAGTTTAGCGGGGGAATACAATGAGCAGTTCTTC
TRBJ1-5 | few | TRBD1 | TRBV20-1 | CSASQRTGDQPQHF | TGCAGTGCTAGCCAGCGGACAGGGGACCAGCCCCAGCATTTT
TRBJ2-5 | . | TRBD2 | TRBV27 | CASSWVAGEETQYF | TGTGCCAGCAGTTGGGTAGCGGGGGAAGAGACCCAGTACTTC
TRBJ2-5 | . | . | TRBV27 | CASSLRVQETQYF | TGTGCCAGCAGTTTGAGGGTCCAAGAGACCCAGTACTTC
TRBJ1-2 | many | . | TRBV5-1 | CASSLAPGNYGYTF | TGCGCCAGCAGCTTGGCCCCGGGGAACTATGGCTACACCTTC
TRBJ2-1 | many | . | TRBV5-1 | CASSSRGAGNEQFF | TGCGCCAGCAGCTCTCGGGGGGCGGGGAATGAGCAGTTCTTC
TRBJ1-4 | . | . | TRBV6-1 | CASTRRTGVEKLFF | TGTGCCAGCACCCGACGGACGGGAGTCGAAAAACTGTTTTTT
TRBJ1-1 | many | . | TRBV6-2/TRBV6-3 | CASSYSMGVDSNMNTEAFF | TGTGCCAGCAGTTACTCGATGGGCGTGGACAGTAACATGAACACTGAAGCTTTCTTT
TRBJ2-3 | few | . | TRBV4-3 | CASSQGDSDTDTQYF | TGCGCCAGCAGCCAAGGCGACAGCGACACAGATACGCAGTATTTT